Sequencing of this T cell receptor beta chain was carried out in a study of cytomegalovirus exposure and HLA in healthy donors. The study ran its PCR with 60 Vbeta and 13 Jbeta primers. Profiling relied on immunoSEQ multiplex PCR, and the TCRdb table lists in-frame clones only, not all of them. The table has 150,000 to 200,000 clones, 65% to 85% seen once. Overall study findings and caveats: Rarity marked most TCR sequences, yet some public TCRs occurred in many donors.

The CDR3 sequence is 14 residues long. V was pared by 1 base and J by 2 bases, with 2 bases of the junction left unmatched. Germline V gives CDR1 LNHNV, CDR2 YYDKDF (reference sequence). This clone was counted between two and nine times. Its antigen is still unknown. The TCR was taken from a man aged 18 to 30 in good health and CMV-seronegative. The rearrangement joins TRBV15 to TRBJ2-7, with 7 bases fitting TRBD2. Sequences were obtained from PBMCs. The CDR3 DNA is TGTGCCACCAGCAGAGCGGGGGGTCCCTACGAGCAGTACTTC. It specifies CATSRAGGPYEQYF.